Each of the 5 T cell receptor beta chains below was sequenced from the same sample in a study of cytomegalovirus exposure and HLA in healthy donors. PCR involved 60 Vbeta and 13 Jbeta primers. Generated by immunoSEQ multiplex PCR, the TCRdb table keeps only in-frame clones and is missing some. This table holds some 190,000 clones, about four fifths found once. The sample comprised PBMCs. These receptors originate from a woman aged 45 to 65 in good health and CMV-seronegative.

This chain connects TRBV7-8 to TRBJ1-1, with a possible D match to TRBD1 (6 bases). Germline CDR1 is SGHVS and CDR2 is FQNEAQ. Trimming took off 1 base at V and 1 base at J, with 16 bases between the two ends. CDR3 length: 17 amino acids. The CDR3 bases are TGTGCCAGCAGCTTAGGCTCCCCCAGGGGCGCGAACACTGAAGCTTTCTTT. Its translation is CASSLGSPRGANTEAFF. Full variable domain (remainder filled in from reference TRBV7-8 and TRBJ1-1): GAGVSQSPRYKVAKRGQDVALRCDPISGHVSLFWYQQALGQGPEFLTYFQNEAQLDKSGLPSDRFFAERPEGSVSTLKIQRTQQEDSAVYLCASSLGSPRGANTEAFFGQGTRLTVV.

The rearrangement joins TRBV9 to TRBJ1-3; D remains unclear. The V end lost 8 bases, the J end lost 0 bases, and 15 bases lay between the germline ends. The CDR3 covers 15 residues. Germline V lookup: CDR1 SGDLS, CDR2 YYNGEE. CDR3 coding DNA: TGTGCCAGAATCCCTAAAACCTACTCTGGAAACACCATATATTTT. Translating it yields CARIPKTYSGNTIYF.

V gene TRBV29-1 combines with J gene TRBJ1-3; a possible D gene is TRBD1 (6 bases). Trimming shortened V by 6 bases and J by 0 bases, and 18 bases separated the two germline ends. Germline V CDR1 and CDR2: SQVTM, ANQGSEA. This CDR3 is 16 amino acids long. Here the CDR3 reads CSVSTGTFGSGNTIYF. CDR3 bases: TGCAGCGTGTCCACCGGGACATTCGGCTCTGGAAACACCATATATTTT.

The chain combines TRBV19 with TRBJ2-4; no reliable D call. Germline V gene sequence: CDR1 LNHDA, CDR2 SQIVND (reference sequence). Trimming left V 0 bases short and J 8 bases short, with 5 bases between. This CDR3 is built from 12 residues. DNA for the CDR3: TGTGCCAGTAGTATAGACCTAGACATTCAGTACTTC. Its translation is CASSIDLDIQYF.

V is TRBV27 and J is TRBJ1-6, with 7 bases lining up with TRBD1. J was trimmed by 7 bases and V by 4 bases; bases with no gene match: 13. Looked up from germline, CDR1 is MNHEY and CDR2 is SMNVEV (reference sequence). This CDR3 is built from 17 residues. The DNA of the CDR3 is TGTGCCAGCAGTTACTCCCGAGAGACAGGGTTAAATTCACCCCTCCACTTT. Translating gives CASSYSRETGLNSPLHF.